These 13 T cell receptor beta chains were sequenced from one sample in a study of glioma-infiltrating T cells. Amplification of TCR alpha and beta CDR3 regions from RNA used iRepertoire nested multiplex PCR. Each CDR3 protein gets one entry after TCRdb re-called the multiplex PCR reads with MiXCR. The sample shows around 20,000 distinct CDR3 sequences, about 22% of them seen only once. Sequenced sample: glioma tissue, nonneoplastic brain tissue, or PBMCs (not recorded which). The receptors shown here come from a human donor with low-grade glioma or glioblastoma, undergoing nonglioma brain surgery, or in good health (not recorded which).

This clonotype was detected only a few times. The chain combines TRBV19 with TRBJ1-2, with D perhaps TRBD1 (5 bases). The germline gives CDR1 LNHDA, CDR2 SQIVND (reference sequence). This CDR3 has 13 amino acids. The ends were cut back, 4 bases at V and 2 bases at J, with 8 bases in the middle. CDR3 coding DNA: TGTGCCAGTAGTAGGGGACGGAACTATGGCTACACCTTC. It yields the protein CASSRGRNYGYTF.

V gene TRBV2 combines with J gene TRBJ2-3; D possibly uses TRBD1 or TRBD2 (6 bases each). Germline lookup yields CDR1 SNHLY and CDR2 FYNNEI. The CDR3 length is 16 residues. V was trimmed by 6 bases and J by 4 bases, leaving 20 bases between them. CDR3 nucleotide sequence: TGTGCCAGCAGCCCCTTGCGGGGAAAGGGGGCAGATACGCAGTATTTT. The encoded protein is CASSPLRGKGADTQYF.

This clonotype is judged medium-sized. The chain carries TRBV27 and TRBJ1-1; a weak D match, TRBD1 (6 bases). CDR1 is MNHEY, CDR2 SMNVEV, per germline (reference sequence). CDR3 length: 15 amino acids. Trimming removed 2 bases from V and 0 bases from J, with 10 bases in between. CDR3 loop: CASSLGNRVNTEAFF. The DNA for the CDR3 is TGTGCCAGCAGTTTAGGGAACAGGGTGAACACTGAAGCTTTCTTT.

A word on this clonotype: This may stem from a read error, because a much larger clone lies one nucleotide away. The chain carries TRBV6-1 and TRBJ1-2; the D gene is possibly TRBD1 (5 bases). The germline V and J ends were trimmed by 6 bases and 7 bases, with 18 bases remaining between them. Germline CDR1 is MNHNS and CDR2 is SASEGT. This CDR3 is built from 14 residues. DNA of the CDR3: TGTGCCAGCAGCCGGTCCAGGGCGAGCGGTGGCTACACCTTC. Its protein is CASSRSRASGGYTF.

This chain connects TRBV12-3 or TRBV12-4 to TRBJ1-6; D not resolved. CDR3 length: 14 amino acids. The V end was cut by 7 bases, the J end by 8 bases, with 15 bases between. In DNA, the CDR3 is TGTGCCAGCAATTACGGAAGCGGATATTCACCCCTCCACTTT. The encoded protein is CASNYGSGYSPLHF.

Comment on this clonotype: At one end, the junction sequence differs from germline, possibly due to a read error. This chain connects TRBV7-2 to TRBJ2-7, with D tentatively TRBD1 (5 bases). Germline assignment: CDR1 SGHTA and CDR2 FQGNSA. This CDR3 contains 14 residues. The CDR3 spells CARSQGHHSYEQYF. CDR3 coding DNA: TGTGCCCGCAGCCAGGGTCACCACTCCTACGAGCAGTACTTC.

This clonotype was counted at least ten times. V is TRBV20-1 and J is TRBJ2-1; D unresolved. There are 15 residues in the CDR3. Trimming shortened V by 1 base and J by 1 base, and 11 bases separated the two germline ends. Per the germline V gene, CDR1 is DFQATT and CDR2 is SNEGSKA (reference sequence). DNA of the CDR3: TGCAGTGCTAGAGGGGTAAGGGATTCCTACAATGAGCAGTTCTTC. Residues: CSARGVRDSYNEQFF.

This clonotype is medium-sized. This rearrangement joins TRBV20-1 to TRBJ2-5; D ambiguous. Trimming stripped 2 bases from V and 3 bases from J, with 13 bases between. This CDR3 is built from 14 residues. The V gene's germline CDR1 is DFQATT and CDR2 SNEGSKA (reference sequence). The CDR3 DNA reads TGCAGTGCTAGACCACCGACGGGTAAAGAGACCCAGTACTTC. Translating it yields CSARPPTGKETQYF.

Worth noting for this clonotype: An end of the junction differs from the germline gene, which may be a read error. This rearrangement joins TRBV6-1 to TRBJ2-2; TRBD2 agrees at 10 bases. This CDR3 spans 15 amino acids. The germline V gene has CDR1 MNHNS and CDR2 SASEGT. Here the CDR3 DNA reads TGTGCCAGCAGGATTAGCGGGGGGAACACCGGGGGGCTGTTTTTT. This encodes CASRISGGNTGGLFF.

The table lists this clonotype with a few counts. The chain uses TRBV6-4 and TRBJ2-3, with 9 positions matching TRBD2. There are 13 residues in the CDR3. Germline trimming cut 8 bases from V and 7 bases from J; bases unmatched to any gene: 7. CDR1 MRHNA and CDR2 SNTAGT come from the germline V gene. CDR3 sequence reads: CASSGSGGNTQYF. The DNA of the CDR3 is TGTGCCAGCTCGGGGAGCGGGGGGAATACGCAGTATTTT.

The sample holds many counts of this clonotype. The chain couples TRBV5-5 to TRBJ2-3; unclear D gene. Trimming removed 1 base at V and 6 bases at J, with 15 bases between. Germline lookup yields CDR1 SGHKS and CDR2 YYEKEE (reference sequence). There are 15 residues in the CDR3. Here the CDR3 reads CASSLKLEMGDTQYF. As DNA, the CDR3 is TGTGCCAGCAGCTTGAAACTGGAGATGGGGGATACGCAGTATTTT. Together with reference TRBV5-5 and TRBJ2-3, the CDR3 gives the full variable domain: DAGVTQSPTHLIKTRGQQVTLRCSPISGHKSVSWYQQVLGQGPQFIFQYYEKEERGRGNFPDRFSARQFPNYSSELNVNALLLGDSALYLCASSLKLEMGDTQYFGPGTRLTVL.

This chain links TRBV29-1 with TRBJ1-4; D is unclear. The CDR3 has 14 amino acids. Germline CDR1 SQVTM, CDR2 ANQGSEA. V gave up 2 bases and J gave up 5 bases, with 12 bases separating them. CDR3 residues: CSVETSLGNEKLFF. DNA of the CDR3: TGCAGCGTTGAAACTTCACTGGGGAATGAAAAACTGTTTTTT.

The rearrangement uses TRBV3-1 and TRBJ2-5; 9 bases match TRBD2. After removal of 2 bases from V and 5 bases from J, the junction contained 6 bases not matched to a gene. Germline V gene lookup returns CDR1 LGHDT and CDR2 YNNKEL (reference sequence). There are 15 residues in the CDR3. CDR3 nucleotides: TGTGCCAGCAGCCAAAGGGCGGGGGGGATTGAGACCCAGTACTTC. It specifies CASSQRAGGIETQYF.